This TCR beta chain stems from a study of blood T cell repertoires in COVID-19. Per the original data handling: Amplification of reference gene primers was used by the study to estimate nucleated cell counts. Assay: immunoSEQ multiplex PCR; the TCRdb copy retains only in-frame clones and omits some. D and trimming come from the DNA, and the V and J calls and clone size come from that table. The data show about 74,000 clones, around 80% seen once. Material for sequencing was peripheral blood. This TCR derives from a human donor in a cohort sampled during active COVID-19.

The CDR3 here is CASSASGQGLSPLHF. The CDR3 DNA reads as TGTGCCAGCAGCGCCTCGGGACAGGGCTTGTCACCCCTCCACTTT. The rearrangement uses TRBV9 and TRBJ1-6; 9 bases are a match to TRBD1. Germline values: CDR1 SGDLS, CDR2 YYNGEE. Losses at the gene ends were 3 bases for V and 10 bases for J; bases not matched to a gene: 8. The CDR3 extends over 15 amino acids.